This T cell receptor beta chain was sequenced for a study of blood T cell repertoires in COVID-19. This CDR3 has 12 residues. Trimming pared 4 bases from V and 8 bases from J, leaving 11 bases between. Looked up from germline, CDR1 is MNHEY and CDR2 is SVGAGI. Assay: immunoSEQ multiplex PCR; the TCRdb copy retains only in-frame clones and omits some. The table lists roughly 120,000 clones, around 84% of them singletons, with approximately 1.5% in the top ten. The source of this sequence is a man aged 40-49 years with acute or convalescent COVID-19. The chain combines TRBV6-5 with TRBJ1-2; no reliable D call. Sequenced: peripheral blood. CDR3 nucleotide sequence: TGTGCCAGCAGTTCCGACTGGAGGGGCTACACCTTC. It yields the protein CASSSDWRGYTF.